The entry that follows covers one T cell receptor beta chain sequence. Profiled with immunoSEQ multiplex PCR; TCRdb holds only in-frame clones, not every one. The profile shows tens of thousands of clones, roughly 91% of them singletons. These data are taken from a study of blood T cell repertoires in COVID-19. About the study: Samples came from the United States, Italy and Spain, spanning acute and convalescent COVID-19. T cells, B-cell-depleted T cells, or PBMCs supplied cDNA or gDNA.

The CDR3 spans 13 residues. Trimming took 2 bases from V and 8 from J; bases not matched to a gene: 4. The germline CDR1 and CDR2 sequences are SGHDT and YYEEEE. The chain links TRBV5-6 to TRBJ1-2; 9 bases line up with TRBD1. Sequencing used peripheral blood. The clonotype originates from a human donor in a cohort sampled during active COVID-19. CDR3 bases: TGTGCCAGCAGCTTTCGACAGGGGGAGGGCTACACCTTC. It translates to CASSFRQGEGYTF.